The 27 T cell receptor beta chains below were found in one sample sequenced in a study of blood T cell repertoires in COVID-19 (dated by TCRdb to about 2020). Library method: the immunoSEQ multiplex PCR assay. This immuneACCESS table, as held by TCRdb, lists in-frame sequences with V and J called but not all clones. Of the missing ones, under half trace to an unresolved V gene in checked studies; the others have no known cause. This sample has 200,000 to 250,000 clones in its table, and 80% to 90% of those were observed once. The ten largest make up over 2.5% of the sample. Sequences were obtained from peripheral blood. These receptors were obtained from a man aged 50-60 years who had recovered from COVID-19.

This chain uses TRBV9 with TRBJ2-7, with TRBD1 as a possible D gene (5 bases). Per germline, CDR1 SGDLS and CDR2 YYNGEE. The CDR3 loop spans 15 amino acids. Deletions cut 0 bases from V and 2 bases from J, with 12 bases between. The CDR3 bases are TGTGCCAGCAGCGTAGCTCCAGGGCTGACCTACGAGCAGTACTTC. Its protein is CASSVAPGLTYEQYF.

V is TRBV2 and J is TRBJ1-2, with 8 bases aligning to TRBD1. V trimming: 9 bases; J trimming: 2 bases; junction bases outside the gene matches: 11. There are 15 residues in the CDR3. CDR1 and CDR2 from the germline V gene are SNHLY and FYNNEI. CDR3: CARELGQGFNYGYTF. The CDR3 bases are TGTGCCAGAGAATTAGGACAGGGTTTCAACTATGGCTACACCTTC.

This chain connects TRBV11-2 to TRBJ1-6; the D gene is possibly TRBD1 (6 bases). The CDR3 is 16 residues long. Trimming took 2 bases from V and 0 from J, leaving 8 bases between them. CDR1 and CDR2 (germline): SGHAT, FQNNGV. The CDR3 protein is CASSLTGSSYNSPLHF. The CDR3 DNA is TGTGCCAGCAGCTTAACAGGGAGCTCCTATAATTCACCCCTCCACTTT.

The gene calls are TRBV29-1 and TRBJ1-2; 7 bases agree with TRBD1. Losses at the gene ends were 5 bases for V and 0 bases for J; bases not matched to a gene: 6. This CDR3 spans 14 amino acids. The V gene's germline CDR1 is SQVTM and CDR2 ANQGSEA. DNA of the CDR3: TGCAGCGTTATGGGACAGCTGGCTAACTATGGCTACACCTTC. Translation: CSVMGQLANYGYTF. The whole variable domain, filled in from reference TRBV29-1 and TRBJ1-2, reads SAVISQKPSRDICQRGTSLTIQCQVDSQVTMMFWYRQQPGQSLTLIATANQGSEATYESGFVIDKFPISRPNLTFSTLTVSNMSPEDSSIYLCSVMGQLANYGYTFGSGTRLTVV.

The chain links TRBV7-7 to TRBJ2-1; TRBD2 matches 7 bases. The junction had 21 bases not matched to a gene; V was cut back by 10 bases and J by 6 bases. The germline gives CDR1 SSHAT, CDR2 FNYEAQ (reference sequence). The CDR3 has 17 residues. The CDR3 loop reads CATQPLRLRGGPNEQFF. CDR3 DNA sequence: TGTGCCACCCAGCCCCTACGTTTGAGGGGAGGGCCCAATGAGCAGTTCTTC.

The CDR3 coding sequence is TGTGCCAGTAGTAGAGAGACAGGGCTCGGACCCTACAATGAGCAGTTCTTC. This encodes CASSRETGLGPYNEQFF. V and J are TRBV19 and TRBJ2-1; TRBD1 aligns across 7 bases. CDR3 length equals 17 residues. The V gene end was trimmed by 4 bases and the J gene end by 2 bases; junction bases not matched to a gene: 11. Germline lookup yields CDR1 LNHDA and CDR2 SQIVND (reference sequence).

V usage is TRBV3-1 (or the pseudogene TRBV3-2) and J usage is TRBJ2-7, with 9 nucleotides matching TRBD1. Germline CDR1 LGHDT, CDR2 YNNKEL (reference sequence). This CDR3 spans 14 amino acids. The J segment lost 3 bases and the V segment lost 5 bases, leaving 5 bases of the junction unmatched. The CDR3 protein is CASSTRQGDYEQYF. CDR3 coding DNA: TGTGCCAGCAGCACCCGACAGGGGGACTACGAGCAGTACTTC.

This clone occurred once. The chain links TRBV27 to TRBJ2-7, with D perhaps TRBD2 (6 bases). Germline-derived CDR1 and CDR2 are MNHEY and SMNVEV (reference sequence). V was trimmed by 7 bases and J by 0 bases, leaving 13 bases between them. CDR3 size: 14 residues. CDR3 in DNA: TGTGCCAGCACCCGTACCGGGAGCTCCTACGAGCAGTACTTC. Its protein is CASTRTGSSYEQYF.

The rearrangement links TRBV7-9 to TRBJ2-1, with TRBD2 matching 7 bases. With 5 bases clipped from V and 0 bases from J, the junction kept 4 bases outside the gene matches. Germline V gene sequence: CDR1 SEHNR, CDR2 FQNEAQ (reference sequence). The CDR3 consists of 15 residues. The CDR3 spells CASSQRTSSYNEQFF. As DNA, the CDR3 is TGTGCCAGCAGCCAACGGACTAGCTCCTACAATGAGCAGTTCTTC. The full variable domain, rest sourced from reference TRBV7-9 and TRBJ2-1, is DTGVSQNPRHKITKRGQNVTFRCDPISEHNRLYWYRQTLGQGPEFLTYFQNEAQLEKSRLLSDRFSAERPKGSFSTLEIQRTEQGDSAMYLCASSQRTSSYNEQFFGPGTRLTVL.

The chain employs TRBV15 and TRBJ2-3; 14 bases agree with TRBD2. The CDR3 has 16 amino acids. The germline V gene has CDR1 LNHNV and CDR2 YYDKDF (reference sequence). The trim removed 3 bases at V and 7 bases at J, leaving 6 bases unmatched. DNA of the CDR3: TGTGCCACCAGCAGGGGGACTAGCGGGAGTGTAAATACGCAGTATTTT. It yields the protein CATSRGTSGSVNTQYF.

Only one count was recorded for this clone. The chain uses TRBV9 and TRBJ2-7; D unresolved. This CDR3 has 13 amino acids. In germline, CDR1 is SGDLS, CDR2 YYNGEE. V was trimmed by 0 bases and J by 6 bases, leaving 10 bases between them. This CDR3 is CASSVVLGGEQYF. CDR3 coding DNA: TGTGCCAGCAGCGTAGTGCTCGGCGGCGAGCAGTACTTC.

This clone was recorded once. CDR3 DNA: TGTGCCAGCTCACCAGACCAGGCTAACACCGGGGAGCTGTTTTTT. Translated, it gives CASSPDQANTGELFF. The chain employs TRBV18 and TRBJ2-2; D gene unclear. Looked up from germline, CDR1 is KGHSH and CDR2 is LQKENI. The CDR3 spans 15 residues. The ends were cut back, 2 bases at V and 2 bases at J, with 9 bases in the middle.

The V and J genes are TRBV5-1 and TRBJ2-1, with D possibly matching TRBD1 (6 bases). The germline V and J ends were trimmed by 1 base and 2 bases, with 10 bases remaining between them. CDR3 length: 15 residues. Germline loops: CDR1 SGHRS, CDR2 YFSETQ. The CDR3 loop is CASSLWAGAYNEQFF. CDR3 bases: TGCGCCAGCAGCTTGTGGGCAGGGGCCTACAATGAGCAGTTCTTC.

This rearrangement joins TRBV3-1 (or the pseudogene TRBV3-2) to TRBJ1-2, with a possible D match to TRBD1 (5 bases). This CDR3 has 13 amino acids. V was clipped by 1 base and J by 6 bases, with 9 bases between them. The germline V gene has CDR1 LGHDT and CDR2 YNNKEL (reference sequence). The CDR3 region is CASSQAGSDGYTF. In DNA, the CDR3 is TGTGCCAGCAGCCAAGCAGGGTCAGATGGCTACACCTTC.

This sequence joins TRBV11-2 and TRBJ2-4, with D possibly matching TRBD2 (5 bases). CDR1 is SGHAT, CDR2 FQNNGV, per germline. The CDR3 sequence is 15 residues long. Trimming removed 0 bases at V and 9 bases at J, with 15 bases between. The CDR3 bases are TGTGCCAGCAGCTTAGATCCGCCGGGGTTCGGCATTCAGTACTTC. Protein: CASSLDPPGFGIQYF.

The V gene is TRBV7-9, the J gene TRBJ2-7, with TRBD1 matching over 8 bases. The CDR3 is 15 residues long. Germline V lookup: CDR1 SEHNR, CDR2 FQNEAQ (reference sequence). Losses at the gene ends were 5 bases for V and 0 bases for J; bases not matched to a gene: 6. The CDR3 protein is CASSPTGGFSYEQYF. CDR3 nucleotides: TGTGCCAGCAGCCCAACAGGGGGATTCTCCTACGAGCAGTACTTC. Full variable domain (missing parts from reference TRBV7-9 and TRBJ2-7): DTGVSQNPRHKITKRGQNVTFRCDPISEHNRLYWYRQTLGQGPEFLTYFQNEAQLEKSRLLSDRFSAERPKGSFSTLEIQRTEQGDSAMYLCASSPTGGFSYEQYFGPGTRLTVT.

This clone was seen a single time. V usage is TRBV6-5 and J usage is TRBJ2-7, with D tentatively TRBD2 (5 bases). The CDR3 covers 13 residues. Germline V CDR1 and CDR2: MNHEY, SVGAGI. V was clipped by 6 bases and J by 4 bases, with 13 bases between them. Here the CDR3 DNA reads TGTGCCAGCAGCACCAGGACTGAGTACGAGCAGTACTTC. It specifies CASSTRTEYEQYF.

This clone was recorded once. The V and J genes are TRBV19 and TRBJ2-1, with 13 positions matching TRBD2. The V gene's germline CDR1 is LNHDA and CDR2 SQIVND (reference sequence). V shed 5 bases, J shed 0 bases, and the junction held 4 bases outside the gene matches. The CDR3 has 17 amino acids. The CDR3 sequence is CASSGRTSGSSYNEQFF. The CDR3 bases are TGTGCCAGTAGTGGACGGACTAGCGGGAGCTCCTACAATGAGCAGTTCTTC. Full variable domain (outside the CDR3, taken from reference TRBV19 and TRBJ2-1): DGGITQSPKYLFRKEGQNVTLSCEQNLNHDAMYWYRQDPGQGLRLIYYSQIVNDFQKGDIAEGYSVSREKKESFPLTVTSAQKNPTAFYLCASSGRTSGSSYNEQFFGPGTRLTVL.

The chain uses TRBV7-9 and TRBJ2-1, with D possibly TRBD2 on 6 matching bases. With 2 bases removed from V and 2 bases from J, the gap between germline ends came to 16 bases. Per the germline V gene, CDR1 is SEHNR and CDR2 is FQNEAQ (reference sequence). The CDR3 has 17 amino acids. The DNA of the CDR3 is TGTGCCAGCAGCTTACCGGGACTCGCTTTTACCTACAATGAGCAGTTCTTC. Translation: CASSLPGLAFTYNEQFF.

This clone was detected only once. This chain uses TRBV7-2 with TRBJ2-1; 11 nucleotides match TRBD2. The CDR3 consists of 17 residues. Trimming cost V 1 base and J 8 bases; bases outside gene matches: 10. Germline V CDR1 and CDR2: SGHTA, FQGNSA. CDR3 protein: CASSLDVRLAGFHEQFF. DNA of the CDR3: TGTGCCAGCAGCTTAGATGTCCGACTAGCGGGATTCCATGAGCAGTTCTTC.

The chain is built from TRBV27 and TRBJ1-6; D may be TRBD1 (5 bases). Germline CDR1 reads MNHEY; CDR2 reads SMNVEV (reference sequence). This CDR3 region has 15 residues. The V end was cut by 3 bases, the J end by 9 bases, with 15 bases between. In DNA, the CDR3 is TGTGCCAGCAGTTTTTCGGCAGGGATGAGTTCACCCCTCCACTTT. Protein: CASSFSAGMSSPLHF.

The V gene is TRBV19, the J gene TRBJ2-1; 9 nucleotides align to TRBD2. Germline V lookup: CDR1 LNHDA, CDR2 SQIVND (reference sequence). This CDR3 comprises 14 residues. The ends lost 3 bases at V and 7 bases at J; junction bases unmatched: 4. The CDR3 is CASSIWTSANEQFF. DNA for the CDR3: TGTGCCAGTAGTATTTGGACTAGCGCGAATGAGCAGTTCTTC.

The rearrangement joins TRBV7-2 to TRBJ2-3, with a possible D match to TRBD2 (7 bases). Germline V gives CDR1 SGHTA, CDR2 FQGNSA. There are 15 residues in the CDR3. V lost 6 bases and J lost 4, with 17 bases in between. CDR3 in DNA: TGTGCCAGCAGTCAGTGGGGGGAGGGGGCAGATACGCAGTATTTT. This translates into CASSQWGEGADTQYF.

The CDR3 loop reads CASSSGTGIHEQYF. CDR3 coding DNA: TGTGCCAGCAGCTCCGGGACAGGGATACACGAGCAGTACTTC. This chain links TRBV5-4 with TRBJ2-7; 9 nucleotides agree with TRBD1. Germline V CDR1 and CDR2: SGHNT, YYREEE (reference sequence). V trimming: 3 bases; J trimming: 5 bases; junction bases outside the gene matches: 6. The CDR3 sequence is 14 residues long.

The chain joins TRBV3-1 (or the pseudogene TRBV3-2) to TRBJ2-3; 12 bases fit TRBD2. The V and J ends lost 2 bases and 4 bases, in that order; junction bases with no gene match: 4. Germline V gene data show CDR1 as LGHDT and CDR2 as YNNKEL (reference sequence). The CDR3 is made up of 16 amino acids. CDR3 nucleotides: TGTGCCAGCAGCCAACTAGCGGGAGGGATAGCAGATACGCAGTATTTT. Its translation: CASSQLAGGIADTQYF.

Only one count was recorded for this clone. The chain links TRBV30 to TRBJ2-7; TRBD1 aligns across 7 bases. Unmatched junction bases numbered 7, after V lost 5 bases and J lost 3 bases. The CDR3 is 13 amino acids. Per germline, CDR1 GTSNPN and CDR2 SVGIG (reference sequence). The CDR3 sequence: CAWAWDRSYEQYF. Written as DNA, the CDR3 is TGTGCCTGGGCCTGGGACAGAAGCTACGAGCAGTACTTC.

The chain combines TRBV27 with TRBJ2-4, with D unclear. Germline V gene lookup returns CDR1 MNHEY and CDR2 SMNVEV (reference sequence). The CDR3 has 13 residues. The V and J ends lost 5 bases and 1 base respectively, with 6 bases between them. CDR3 in amino acids: CASSPPAKNIQYF. The CDR3 DNA is TGTGCCAGCAGTCCTCCTGCCAAAAACATTCAGTACTTC.